This T cell receptor beta chain comes out of a study of T cell changes during pregnancy in multiple sclerosis. Data came from immunoSEQ multiplex PCR; TCRdb stores just in-frame clones and leaves some out. The profile shows more than 75,000 clones, approximately 92% of them singletons. This CDR3 comprises 16 residues. The V gene end was trimmed by 4 bases and the J gene end by 2 bases; junction bases not matched to a gene: 6. CDR1 is SGHRS and CDR2 is YFSETQ in the germline V gene. The TCR sequence derives from a female donor with multiple sclerosis, enrolled in a pregnancy study. This sequence joins TRBV5-1 and TRBJ2-1, with TRBD2 matching 10 bases. The sequencing used peripheral blood, collected in the first trimester of pregnancy. The CDR3 DNA is TGCGCCAGCAGCCCCTTAGCGGGAGGCACCTACAATGAGCAGTTCTTC. It translates to CASSPLAGGTYNEQFF.